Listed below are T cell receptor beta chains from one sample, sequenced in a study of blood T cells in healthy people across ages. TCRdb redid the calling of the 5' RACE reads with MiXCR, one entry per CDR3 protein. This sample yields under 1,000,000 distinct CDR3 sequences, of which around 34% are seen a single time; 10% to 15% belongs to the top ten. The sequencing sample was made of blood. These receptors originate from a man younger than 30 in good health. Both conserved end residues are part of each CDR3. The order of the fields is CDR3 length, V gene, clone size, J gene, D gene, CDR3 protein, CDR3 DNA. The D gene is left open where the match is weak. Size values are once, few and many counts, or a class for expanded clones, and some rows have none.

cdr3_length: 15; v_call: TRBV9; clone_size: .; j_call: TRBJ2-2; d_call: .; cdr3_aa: CASSVGRADTGELFF; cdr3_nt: TGTGCCAGCAGCGTTGGCCGGGCTGACACCGGGGAGCTGTTTTTT
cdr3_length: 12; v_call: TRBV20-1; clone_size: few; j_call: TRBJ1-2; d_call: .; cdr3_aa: CSAPLSEGSYTF; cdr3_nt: TGCAGTGCTCCACTCTCAGAGGGAAGCTACACCTTC
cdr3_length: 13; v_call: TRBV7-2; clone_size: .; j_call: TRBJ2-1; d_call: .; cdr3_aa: CASSLGFRNEQFF; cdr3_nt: TGTGCCAGCAGCTTAGGGTTCCGCAATGAGCAGTTCTTC
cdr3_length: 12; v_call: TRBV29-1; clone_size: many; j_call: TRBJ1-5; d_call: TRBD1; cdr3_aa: CSVERTGGSRHF; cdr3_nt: TGCAGCGTTGAAAGAACAGGGGGTTCTCGGCATTTT
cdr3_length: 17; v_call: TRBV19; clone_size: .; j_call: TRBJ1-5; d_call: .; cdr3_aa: CASSISGFLGGNQPQHF; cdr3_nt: TGTGCCAGTAGTATCTCAGGTTTCCTCGGGGGCAATCAGCCCCAGCATTTT
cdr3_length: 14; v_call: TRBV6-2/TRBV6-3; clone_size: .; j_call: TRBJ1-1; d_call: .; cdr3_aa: CASRRGLPNTEAFF; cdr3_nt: TGTGCCAGTAGGCGGGGGCTCCCGAACACTGAAGCTTTCTTT
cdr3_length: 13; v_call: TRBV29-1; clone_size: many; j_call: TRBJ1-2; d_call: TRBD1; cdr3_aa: CSAPDRDNYGYTF; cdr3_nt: TGCAGCGCCCCGGACAGGGACAACTATGGCTACACCTTC
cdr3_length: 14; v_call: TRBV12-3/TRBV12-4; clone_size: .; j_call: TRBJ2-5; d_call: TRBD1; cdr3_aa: CASSGQGKDNEQYF; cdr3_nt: TGTGCCAGTTCCGGACAGGGAAAAGACAATGAGCAGTACTTC
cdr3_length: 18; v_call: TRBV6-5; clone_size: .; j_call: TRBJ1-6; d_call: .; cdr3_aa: CASSYSARGRFDNSPLHF; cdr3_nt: TGTGCCAGCAGTTACTCGGCCCGGGGGCGGTTTGATAATTCACCCCTCCACTTT
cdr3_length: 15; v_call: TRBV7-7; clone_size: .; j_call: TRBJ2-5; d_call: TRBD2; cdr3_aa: CASSDGRGVQETQYF; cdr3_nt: TGTGCTAGCAGCGACGGACGGGGGGTCCAAGAGACCCAGTACTTC
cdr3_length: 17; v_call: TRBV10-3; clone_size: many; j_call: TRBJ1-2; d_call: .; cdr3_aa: CAVSPTGTLIWFRGYTF; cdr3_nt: TGTGCCGTCAGTCCGACCGGGACACTCATATGGTTTAGGGGCTACACCTTC
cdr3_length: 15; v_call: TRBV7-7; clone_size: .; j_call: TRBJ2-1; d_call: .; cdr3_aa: CASSLGEALYNEQFF; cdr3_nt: TGTGCTAGCAGCCTAGGGGAGGCCCTGTACAATGAGCAGTTCTTC
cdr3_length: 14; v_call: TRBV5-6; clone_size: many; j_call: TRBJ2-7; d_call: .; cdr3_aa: CASSLGVRQYEQYF; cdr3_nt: TGTGCCAGCAGCTTAGGTGTCAGACAGTACGAGCAGTACTTC
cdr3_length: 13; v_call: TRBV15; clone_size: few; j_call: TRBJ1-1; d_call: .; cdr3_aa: CATSRARNTEAFF; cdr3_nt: TGTGCCACCAGCAGAGCCCGGAACACTGAAGCTTTCTTT
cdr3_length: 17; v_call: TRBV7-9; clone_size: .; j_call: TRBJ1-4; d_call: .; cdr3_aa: CASSHHLGVATNEKLFF; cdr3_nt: TGTGCCAGCAGTCATCACCTAGGGGTGGCAACTAATGAAAAACTGTTTTTT
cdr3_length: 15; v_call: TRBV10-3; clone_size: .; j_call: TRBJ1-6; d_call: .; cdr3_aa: CAISENMDAITALHF; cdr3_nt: TGTGCCATCAGTGAGAATATGGACGCTATCACCGCCCTCCACTTT
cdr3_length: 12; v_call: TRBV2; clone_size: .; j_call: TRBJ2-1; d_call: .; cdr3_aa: CASSGAGNEQFF; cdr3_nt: TGTGCCAGCAGTGGTGCCGGCAATGAGCAGTTCTTC
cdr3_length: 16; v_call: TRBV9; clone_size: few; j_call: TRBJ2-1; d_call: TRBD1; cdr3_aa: CASSVQGDGAYNEQFF; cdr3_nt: TGTGCCAGCAGCGTGCAGGGGGATGGGGCCTACAATGAGCAGTTCTTC
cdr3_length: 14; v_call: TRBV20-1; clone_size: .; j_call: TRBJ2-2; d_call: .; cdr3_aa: CSAIGQANTGELFF; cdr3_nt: TGCAGTGCTATCGGGCAGGCGAACACCGGGGAGCTGTTTTTT
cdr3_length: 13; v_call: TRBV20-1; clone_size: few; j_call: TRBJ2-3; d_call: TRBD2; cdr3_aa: CSASGEGTDTQYF; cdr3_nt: TGCAGTGCTAGCGGGGAGGGGACAGATACGCAGTATTTT
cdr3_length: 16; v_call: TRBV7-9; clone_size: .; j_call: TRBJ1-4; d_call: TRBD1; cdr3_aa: CASSPGQGKANEKLFF; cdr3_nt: TGTGCCAGCAGCCCGGGACAGGGAAAGGCTAATGAAAAACTGTTTTTT
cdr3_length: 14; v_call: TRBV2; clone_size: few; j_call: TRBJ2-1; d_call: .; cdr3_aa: CASSDTGFIGEQFF; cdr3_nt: TGTGCCAGCAGTGATACGGGATTTATTGGGGAGCAGTTCTTC
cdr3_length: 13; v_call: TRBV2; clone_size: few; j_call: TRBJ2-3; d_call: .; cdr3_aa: CASSETPRDTQYF; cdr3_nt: TGTGCCAGCAGTGAGACTCCGAGGGATACGCAGTATTTT
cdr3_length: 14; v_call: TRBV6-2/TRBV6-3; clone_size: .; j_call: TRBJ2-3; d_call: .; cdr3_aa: CASGYLGTADTQYF; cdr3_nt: TGTGCCAGCGGTTACCTAGGAACCGCAGATACGCAGTATTTT
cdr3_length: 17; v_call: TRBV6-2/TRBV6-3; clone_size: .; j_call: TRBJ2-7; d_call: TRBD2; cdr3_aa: CASSQARGRAPPYEQYF; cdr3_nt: TGTGCCAGCAGTCAAGCTCGGGGGAGGGCCCCTCCCTACGAGCAGTACTTC
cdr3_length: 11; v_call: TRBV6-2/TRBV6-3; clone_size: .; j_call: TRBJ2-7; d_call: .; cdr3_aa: CASSDYREQYF; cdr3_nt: TGTGCCAGCAGCGACTATCGCGAGCAGTACTTC
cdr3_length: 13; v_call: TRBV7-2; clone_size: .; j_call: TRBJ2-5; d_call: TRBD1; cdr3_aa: CASSLTGPGTQYF; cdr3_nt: TGCGCCAGCAGCTTGACAGGGCCAGGGACCCAGTACTTC